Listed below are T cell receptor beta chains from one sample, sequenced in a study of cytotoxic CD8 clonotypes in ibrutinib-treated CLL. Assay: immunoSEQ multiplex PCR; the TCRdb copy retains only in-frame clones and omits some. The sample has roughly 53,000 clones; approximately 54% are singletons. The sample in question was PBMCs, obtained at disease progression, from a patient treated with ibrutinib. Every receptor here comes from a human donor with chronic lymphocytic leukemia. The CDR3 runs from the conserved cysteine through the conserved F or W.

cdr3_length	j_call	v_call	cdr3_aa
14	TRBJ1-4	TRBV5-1	CASSWQGGNEKLFF
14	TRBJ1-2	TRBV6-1	CASSSGQAHYGYTF
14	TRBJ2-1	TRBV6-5	CASSYAGFNNEQFF
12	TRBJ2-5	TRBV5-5	CASDSRKETQYF
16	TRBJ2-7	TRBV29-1	CSVEDTWTGGSYEQYF
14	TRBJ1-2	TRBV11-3	CASSSPPVNYGYTF
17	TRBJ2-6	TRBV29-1	CSVERDKGTPGANVLTF
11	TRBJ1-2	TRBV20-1	CSAAQGRGYTF
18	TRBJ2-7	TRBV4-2	CASSQGIVGQALSREQYF
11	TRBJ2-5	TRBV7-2	CASSFLETQYF
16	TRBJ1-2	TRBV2	CASSEALRGGIYGYTF
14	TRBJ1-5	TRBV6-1	CASSNVGPNQPQHF
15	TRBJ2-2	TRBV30	CACQPGQGVTGELFF
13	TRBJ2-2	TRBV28	CAGRASIAGELFF
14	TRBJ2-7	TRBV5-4	CASSPTSGPYEQYF
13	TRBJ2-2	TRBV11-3	CASSSINTGELFF
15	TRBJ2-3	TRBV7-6	CASSLGQGRTDTQYF